One T cell receptor beta chain is described in this entry. The sample belongs to a study of radiotherapy plus CTLA-4 blockade in lung cancer. Between the trimmed V and J ends, which lost 3 bases and 5 bases, there was a span of 18 bases. Germline CDR1 reads MNHEY; CDR2 reads SVGAGI. This CDR3 has 16 residues. Some clones are missing from TCRdb's copy, which holds only in-frame ones; the method was immunoSEQ multiplex PCR. This table holds around 42,000 clones, roughly 60% found once. This receptor was obtained from a human donor with non-small cell lung cancer who had a partial response to radiotherapy plus ipilimumab. The rearrangement uses TRBV6-5 and TRBJ2-3, with a tentative D call TRBD2 (5 bases). The sequencing here drew on peripheral blood, taken from a patient treated with radiotherapy plus ipilimumab. CDR3 bases: TGTGCCAGCAGTTATGATTCCTGGGGAGCGGTAGATACGCAGTATTTT. The encoded protein is CASSYDSWGAVDTQYF.